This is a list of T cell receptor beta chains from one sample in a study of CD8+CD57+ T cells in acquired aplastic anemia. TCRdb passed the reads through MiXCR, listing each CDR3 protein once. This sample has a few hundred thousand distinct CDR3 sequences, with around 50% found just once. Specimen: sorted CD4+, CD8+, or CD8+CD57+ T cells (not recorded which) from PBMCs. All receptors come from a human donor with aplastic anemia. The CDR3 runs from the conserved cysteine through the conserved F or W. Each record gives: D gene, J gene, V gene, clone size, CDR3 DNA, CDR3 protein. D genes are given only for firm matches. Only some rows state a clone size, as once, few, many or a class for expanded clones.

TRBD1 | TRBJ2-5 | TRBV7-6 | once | TGTGCCAGCAGCCTAGGGACAGGGGGCACGGAGACCCAGTACTTC | CASSLGTGGTETQYF
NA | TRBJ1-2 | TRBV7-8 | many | TGTGCCAGCAGCACCCGGGGGGATAACTATGGCTACACCTTC | CASSTRGDNYGYTF
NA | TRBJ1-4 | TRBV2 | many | TGTGCCAGCAGCCAGGGACTAGAAAAACTGTTTTTT | CASSQGLEKLFF
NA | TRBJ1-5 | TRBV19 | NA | TGTGCCAGTAGTATAACCGGAACGTTCAATCAGCCCCAGCATTTT | CASSITGTFNQPQHF
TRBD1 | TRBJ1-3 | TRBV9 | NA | TGTGCCAGCAGGGAGGGGGACAGAGTATCTGGAAACACCATATATTTT | CASREGDRVSGNTIYF
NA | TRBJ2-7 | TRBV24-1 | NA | TGTGCCACCAGTGACAAAAGACAGCCCTACGAGCAGTACTTC | CATSDKRQPYEQYF
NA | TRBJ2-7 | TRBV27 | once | TGTGCCAGCAGAGGGATAACTGGGTCCTACGAGCAGTACTTC | CASRGITGSYEQYF
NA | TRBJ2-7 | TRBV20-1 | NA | TGCAGTGCTAGCGGGACCTACGAGCAGTACTTC | CSASGTYEQYF
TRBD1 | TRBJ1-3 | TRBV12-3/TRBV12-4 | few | TGTGCCAGCAACCTCCTAAACAGGGGGATAGCTGGAAACACCATATATTTT | CASNLLNRGIAGNTIYF
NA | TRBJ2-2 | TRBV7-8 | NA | NA | CASSSPGQFDEQYFGPGTRELFF
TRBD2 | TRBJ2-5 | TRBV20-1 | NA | TGCAGTGCTAGTTCGTCTAGCGGGGGATTTCGGCAAGAGACCCAGTACTTC | CSASSSSGGFRQETQYF
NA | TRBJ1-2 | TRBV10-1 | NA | TGCGCCAGCAGCGACCGGAGCTATGGCTACACCTTC | CASSDRSYGYTF
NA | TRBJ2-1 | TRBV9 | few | TGTGCCAGCAGCCACCTACTTAGTAGCTACAATGAGCAGTTCTTC | CASSHLLSSYNEQFF
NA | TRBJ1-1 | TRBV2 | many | TGTGCCAGCAGTCAGGGCCTCGGGCACACTGAAGCTTTCTTT | CASSQGLGHTEAFF
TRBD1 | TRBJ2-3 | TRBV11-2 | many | TGTGCCAGCAGCTTAACAGGGGTTCATACGCAGTATTTT | CASSLTGVHTQYF
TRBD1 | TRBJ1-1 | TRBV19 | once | TGTGCCAGTAGGCAGGGGGTGACTGAAGCTTTCTTT | CASRQGVTEAFF
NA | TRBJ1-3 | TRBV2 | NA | TGTGCCAGCCGCCAGGACACCGGGAACACCATATATTTT | CASRQDTGNTIYF
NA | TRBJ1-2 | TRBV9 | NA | TGTGCCAGCAGCGCGGGGGCCTATGGCTACACCTTC | CASSAGAYGYTF
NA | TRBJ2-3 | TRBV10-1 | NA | TGCGCCAGCAGTGAGGTGGGGGTGGGAGATACGCAGTATTTT | CASSEVGVGDTQYF
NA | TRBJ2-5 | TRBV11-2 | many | TGTGCCAGCAGCCCCGGACTGGGAGAGACCCAGTACTTC | CASSPGLGETQYF
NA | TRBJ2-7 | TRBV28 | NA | TGTGCCAGCAGGTTCCCCGGGTCCTACGAGCAGTACTTC | CASRFPGSYEQYF
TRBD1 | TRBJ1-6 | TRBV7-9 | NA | TGTGCCAGCAGCCTCCGGGACAGGAGAGAGTCACCCCTCCACTTT | CASSLRDRRESPLHF
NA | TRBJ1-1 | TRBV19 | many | TGTGCCAGTAGAGAGTACGGAGAGAACACTGAAGCTTTCTTT | CASREYGENTEAFF
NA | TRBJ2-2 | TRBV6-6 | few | TGTGCCAGCAGTTTACTCTGGGGGGGGGCGAAGAACACCGGGGAGCTGTTTTTT | CASSLLWGGAKNTGELFF
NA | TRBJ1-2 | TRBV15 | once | TGTGCCACCAGCAGAGATAATACGAGGGAAGCTAACTATGGCTACACCTTC | CATSRDNTREANYGYTF
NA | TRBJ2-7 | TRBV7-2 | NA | TGTGCCAGCAGCTTAGGCGCCCAGGGGCTCCCGGCCTACGAGCAGTACTTC | CASSLGAQGLPAYEQYF
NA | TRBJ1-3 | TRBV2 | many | TGTGCCAGCAGTGAATCCCGACATGCTGGAAACACCATATATTTT | CASSESRHAGNTIYF
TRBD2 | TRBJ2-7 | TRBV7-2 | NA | TGTGCCAGCAGCTTGGGACTAGCGGGATACTACGAGCAGTACTTC | CASSLGLAGYYEQYF
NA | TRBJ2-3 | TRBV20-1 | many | TGCAGTGCGAGGAGGGGCGGGGTTAGGACAGATACGCAGTATTTT | CSARRGGVRTDTQYF
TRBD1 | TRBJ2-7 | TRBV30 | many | TGTGCCTTCTCCGGGACAGCCTCCTACGAGCAGTACTTC | CAFSGTASYEQYF
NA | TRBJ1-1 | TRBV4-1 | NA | TGCGCCAGCAGCCAAGGAAGAAGTCGGGCTTTCTTT | CASSQGRSRAFF
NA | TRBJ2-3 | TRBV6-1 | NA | TGTGCCAGCAGTGACGAGGCGGGGAAGGTAAATACGCAGTATTTT | CASSDEAGKVNTQYF
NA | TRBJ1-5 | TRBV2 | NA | TGTGCCAGCAGTGAAAGGGGGGGCAGGTATAGCAATCAGCCCCAGCATTTT | CASSERGGRYSNQPQHF
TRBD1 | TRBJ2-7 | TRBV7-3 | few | TGCGCCAGCAGCTGGCCGGGACAGGGGGCCTACGAGCAGTACTTC | CASSWPGQGAYEQYF
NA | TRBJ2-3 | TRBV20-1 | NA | TGCAGTGCTAGACCCGGGGTAGATACGCAGTATTTT | CSARPGVDTQYF
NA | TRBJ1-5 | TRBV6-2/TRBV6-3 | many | TGTGCCAGCAGTTACGTCAGCACGAGCAATCAGCCCCAGCATTTT | CASSYVSTSNQPQHF
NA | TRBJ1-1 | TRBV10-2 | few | TGCGCCAGCAGTGAGAGACAGGCTGAAGCTTTCTTT | CASSERQAEAFF
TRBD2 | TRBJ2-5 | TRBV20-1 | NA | TGCAGTGCTAGAGCACTAGCGGGGGGGGACCAAGAGACCCAGTACTTC | CSARALAGGDQETQYF
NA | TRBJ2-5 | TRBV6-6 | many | TGTGCCAGCAGTTACGTAGGGATGAAAGAGACCCAGTACTTC | CASSYVGMKETQYF
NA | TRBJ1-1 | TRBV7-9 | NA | TGTGCCAGCAGCTCTACACAGGACGACACTGAAGCTTTCTTT | CASSSTQDDTEAFF
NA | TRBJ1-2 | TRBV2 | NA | TGTGCCAGCAGTAGGGGGACATACACCTTC | CASSRGTYTF
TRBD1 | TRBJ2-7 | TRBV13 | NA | TGTGCCAGCAGTTCTTTACTGGGACAGGGGTACTTC | CASSSLLGQGYF
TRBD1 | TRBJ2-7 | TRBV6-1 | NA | TGTGCCAGCAGTGAAAAGGTAGGGCAGGGGGTCCACGAGCAGTACTTC | CASSEKVGQGVHEQYF
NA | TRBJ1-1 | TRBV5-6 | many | TGTGCCAGCAGCGTGGGGCCAACAGGGTCCACTGAAGCTTTCTTT | CASSVGPTGSTEAFF
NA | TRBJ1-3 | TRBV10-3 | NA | TGTGCCATCAGTGAGTCTGCAGGGGGAAACACCATATATTTT | CAISESAGGNTIYF
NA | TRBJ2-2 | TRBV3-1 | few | TGTGCCAGCAGCCCTAGTGCGGGGATCGGGGAGCTGTTTTTT | CASSPSAGIGELFF
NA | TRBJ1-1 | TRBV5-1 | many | TGCGCCAGCAGCTTGGCGGGAAGGGGCAACACTGAAGCTTTCTTT | CASSLAGRGNTEAFF
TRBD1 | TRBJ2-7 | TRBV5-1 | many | TGCGCCAGCAGCGTGACGGGACAGGGACCCTACGAGCAGTACTTC | CASSVTGQGPYEQYF
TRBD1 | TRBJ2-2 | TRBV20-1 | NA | TGCAGTGCTACAGACAGGGCGGACGCCGGGGAGCTGTTTTTT | CSATDRADAGELFF
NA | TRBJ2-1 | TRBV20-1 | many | TGCAGTGCCCCCCCGGGACGGCTCCTCTACAATGAGCAGTTCTTC | CSAPPGRLLYNEQFF
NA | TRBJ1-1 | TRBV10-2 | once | TGCGCCAGCAGTGAGTTACGACTGGGGGGTGATGAAGCTTTCTTT | CASSELRLGGDEAFF
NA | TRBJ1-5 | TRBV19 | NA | TGTGCCAGTAGCCGTAGCAATCAGCCCCAGCATTTT | CASSRSNQPQHF
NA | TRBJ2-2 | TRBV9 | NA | TGTGCCAGCAGCTTTAACACCGCGAACACCGGGGAGCTGTTTTTT | CASSFNTANTGELFF
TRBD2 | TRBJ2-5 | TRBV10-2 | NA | TGCGCCAGCAGGACTAGCGGCCTCAAAGAGACCCAGTACTTC | CASRTSGLKETQYF
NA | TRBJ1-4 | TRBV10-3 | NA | TGTGCCATCGGTGACACCTCGGTGGGGAAAAAGGGACTGTTTTTT | CAIGDTSVGKKGLFF